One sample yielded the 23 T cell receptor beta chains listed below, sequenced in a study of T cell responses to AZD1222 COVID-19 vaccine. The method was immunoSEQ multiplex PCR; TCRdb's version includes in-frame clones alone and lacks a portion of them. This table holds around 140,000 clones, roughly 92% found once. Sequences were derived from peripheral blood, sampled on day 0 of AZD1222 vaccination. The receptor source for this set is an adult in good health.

Here the CDR3 reads CASSPQGAQPQHF. In DNA form, the CDR3 reads TGTGCCAGCAGTCCTCAAGGGGCTCAGCCCCAGCATTTT. V is TRBV6-6 and J is TRBJ1-5; D may be TRBD1 (5 bases). Germline CDR1 reads MNHNY; CDR2 reads SVGAGI (reference sequence). CDR3 length equals 13 residues. The V and J ends lost 5 bases and 6 bases respectively, with 11 bases between them.

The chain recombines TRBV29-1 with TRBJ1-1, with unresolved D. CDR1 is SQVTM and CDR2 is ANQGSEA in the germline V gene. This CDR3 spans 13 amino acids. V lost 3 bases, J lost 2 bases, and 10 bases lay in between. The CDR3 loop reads CSVELRANTEAFF. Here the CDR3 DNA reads TGCAGCGTTGAGTTACGGGCAAACACTGAAGCTTTCTTT.

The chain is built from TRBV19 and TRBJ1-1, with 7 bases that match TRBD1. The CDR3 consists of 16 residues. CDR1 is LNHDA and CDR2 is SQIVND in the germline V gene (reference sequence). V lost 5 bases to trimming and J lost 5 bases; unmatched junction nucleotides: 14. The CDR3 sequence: CASSAPFRGIGTEAFF. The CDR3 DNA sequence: TGTGCCAGTAGTGCGCCATTCAGGGGGATCGGTACTGAAGCTTTCTTT.

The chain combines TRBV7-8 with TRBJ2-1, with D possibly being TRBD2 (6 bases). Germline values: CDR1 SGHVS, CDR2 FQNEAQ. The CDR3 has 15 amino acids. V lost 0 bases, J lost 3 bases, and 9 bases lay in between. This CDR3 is CASSLAYGSYNEQFF. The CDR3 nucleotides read TGTGCCAGCAGCTTAGCGTACGGGAGCTACAATGAGCAGTTCTTC.

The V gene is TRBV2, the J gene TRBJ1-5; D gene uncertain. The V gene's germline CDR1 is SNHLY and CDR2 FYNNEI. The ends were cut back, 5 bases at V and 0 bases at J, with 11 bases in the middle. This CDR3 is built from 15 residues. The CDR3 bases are TGTGCCAGCAGTTATGACATTACTAGCAATCAGCCCCAGCATTTT. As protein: CASSYDITSNQPQHF.

CDR3 sequence reads: CASSGHRGRISENYGYTF. CDR3 DNA sequence: TGTGCCAGCAGTGGCCACAGGGGAAGGATTAGCGAGAACTATGGCTACACCTTC. J is TRBJ1-2 and V is TRBV6-2 or TRBV6-3, with 7 bases identical to TRBD1. This CDR3 comprises 18 residues. V lost 5 bases and J lost 2; bases outside the gene matches: 17. From germline, CDR1 is MNHEY and CDR2 SVGEGT.

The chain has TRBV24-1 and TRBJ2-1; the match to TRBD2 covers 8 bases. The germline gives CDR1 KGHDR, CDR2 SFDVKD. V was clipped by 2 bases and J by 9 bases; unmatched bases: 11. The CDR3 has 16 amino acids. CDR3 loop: CATSDSTAGVQVEQFF. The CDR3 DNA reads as TGTGCCACCAGTGATTCTACAGCGGGAGTACAGGTTGAGCAGTTCTTC.

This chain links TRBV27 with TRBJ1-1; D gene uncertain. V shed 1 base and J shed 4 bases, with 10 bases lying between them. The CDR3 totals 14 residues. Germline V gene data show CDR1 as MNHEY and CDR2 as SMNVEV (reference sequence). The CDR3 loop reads CASSLYAVGTEAFF. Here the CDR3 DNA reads TGTGCCAGCAGTTTATACGCAGTCGGCACTGAAGCTTTCTTT.

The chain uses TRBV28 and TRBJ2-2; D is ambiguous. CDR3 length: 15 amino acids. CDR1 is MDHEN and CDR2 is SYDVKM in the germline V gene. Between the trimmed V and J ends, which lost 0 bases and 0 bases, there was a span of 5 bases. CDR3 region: CASSLWAANTGELFF. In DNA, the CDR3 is TGTGCCAGCAGTTTATGGGCAGCGAACACCGGGGAGCTGTTTTTT.

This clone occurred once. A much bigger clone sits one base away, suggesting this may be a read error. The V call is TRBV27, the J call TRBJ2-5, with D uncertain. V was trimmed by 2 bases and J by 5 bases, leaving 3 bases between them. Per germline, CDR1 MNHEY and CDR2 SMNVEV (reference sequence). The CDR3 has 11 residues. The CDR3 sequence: CASSLGETQYF. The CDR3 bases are TGTGCCAGCAGTTTAGGCGAGACCCAGTACTTC.

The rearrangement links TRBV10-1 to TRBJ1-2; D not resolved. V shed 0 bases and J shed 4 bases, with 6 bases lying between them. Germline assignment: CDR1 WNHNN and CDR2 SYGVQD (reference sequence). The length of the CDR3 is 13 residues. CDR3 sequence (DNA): TGCGCCAGCAGTGAGTCTTATCTCTATGGCTACACCTTC. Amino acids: CASSESYLYGYTF.

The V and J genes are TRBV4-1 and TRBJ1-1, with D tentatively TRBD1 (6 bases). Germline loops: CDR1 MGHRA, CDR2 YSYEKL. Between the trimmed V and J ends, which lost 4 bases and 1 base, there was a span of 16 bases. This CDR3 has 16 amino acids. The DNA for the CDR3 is TGCGCCAGCAGCCGTTCATATCGGACAGAGAACACTGAAGCTTTCTTT. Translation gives CASSRSYRTENTEAFF.

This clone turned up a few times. CDR3 coding DNA: TGTGCCAGGGGACTAGCTTCCACCGGGGAGCTGTTTTTT. Translating gives CARGLASTGELFF. The V and J genes are TRBV2 and TRBJ2-2; TRBD2 aligns across 9 bases. This CDR3 spans 13 amino acids. Trimming cost V 9 bases and J 4 bases; bases outside gene matches: 3. CDR1 is SNHLY and CDR2 is FYNNEI in the germline V gene.

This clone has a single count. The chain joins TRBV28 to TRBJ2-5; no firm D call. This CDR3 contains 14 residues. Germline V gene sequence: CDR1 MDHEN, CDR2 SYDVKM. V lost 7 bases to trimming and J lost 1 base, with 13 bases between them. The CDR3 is CASTPRDPQETQYF. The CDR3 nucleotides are TGTGCCAGCACCCCTAGGGATCCCCAAGAGACCCAGTACTTC.

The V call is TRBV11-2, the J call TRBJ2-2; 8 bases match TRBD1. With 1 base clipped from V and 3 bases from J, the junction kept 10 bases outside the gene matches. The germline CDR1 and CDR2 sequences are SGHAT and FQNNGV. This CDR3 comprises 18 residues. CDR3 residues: CASSLVVDRGYHTGELFF. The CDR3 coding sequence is TGTGCCAGCAGCTTAGTTGTCGACAGGGGATATCACACCGGGGAGCTGTTTTTT.

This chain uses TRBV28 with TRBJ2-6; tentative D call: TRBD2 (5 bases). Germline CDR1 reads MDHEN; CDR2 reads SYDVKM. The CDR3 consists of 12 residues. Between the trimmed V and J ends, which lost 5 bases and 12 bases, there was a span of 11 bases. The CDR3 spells CASSKLVGVLTF. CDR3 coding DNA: TGTGCCAGCAGTAAACTAGTTGGCGTCCTGACTTTC.

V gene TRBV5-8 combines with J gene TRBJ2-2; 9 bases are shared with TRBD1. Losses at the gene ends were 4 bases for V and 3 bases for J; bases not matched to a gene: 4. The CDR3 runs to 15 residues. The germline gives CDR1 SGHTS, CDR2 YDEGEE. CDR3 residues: CASSHGQGYTGELFF. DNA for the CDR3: TGTGCCAGCAGCCATGGACAGGGGTACACCGGGGAGCTGTTTTTT.

CDR3 in amino acids: CASSPGVGPGGDEQFF. The CDR3, as DNA: TGTGCCAGCAGCCCGGGCGTAGGCCCAGGGGGGGATGAGCAGTTCTTC. The genes are TRBV11-3 and TRBJ2-1, with D possibly being TRBD1 or TRBD2 (7 bases each). CDR1 SGHNT and CDR2 YENEEA come from the germline V gene. V lost 5 bases, J lost 8 bases, and 22 bases lay in between. CDR3 size: 16 residues.

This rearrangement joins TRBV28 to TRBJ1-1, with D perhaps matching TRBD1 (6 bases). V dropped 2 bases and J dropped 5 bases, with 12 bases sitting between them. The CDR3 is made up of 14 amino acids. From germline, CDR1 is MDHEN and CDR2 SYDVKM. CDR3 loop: CASSLQGHGTEAFF. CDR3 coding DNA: TGTGCCAGCAGTTTACAGGGGCACGGAACTGAAGCTTTCTTT.

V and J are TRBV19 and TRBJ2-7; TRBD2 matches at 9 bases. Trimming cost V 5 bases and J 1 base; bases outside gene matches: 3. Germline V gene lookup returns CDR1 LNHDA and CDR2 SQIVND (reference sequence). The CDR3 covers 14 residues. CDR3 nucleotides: TGTGCCAGTAGTCCCGGACTAGCGTCCTACGAGCAGTACTTC. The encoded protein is CASSPGLASYEQYF.

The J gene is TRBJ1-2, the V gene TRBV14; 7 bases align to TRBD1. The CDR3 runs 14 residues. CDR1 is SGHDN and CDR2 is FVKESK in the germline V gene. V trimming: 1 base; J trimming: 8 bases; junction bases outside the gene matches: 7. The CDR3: CASSQAVQGSGYTF. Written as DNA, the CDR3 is TGTGCCAGCAGCCAAGCGGTACAGGGGAGCGGCTACACCTTC.

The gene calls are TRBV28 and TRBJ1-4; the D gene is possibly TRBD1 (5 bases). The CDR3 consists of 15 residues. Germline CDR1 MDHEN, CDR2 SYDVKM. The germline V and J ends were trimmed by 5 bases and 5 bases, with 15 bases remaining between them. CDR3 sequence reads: CASSKSAGQNEKLFF. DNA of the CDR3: TGTGCCAGCAGTAAGTCTGCAGGGCAGAATGAAAAACTGTTTTTT.

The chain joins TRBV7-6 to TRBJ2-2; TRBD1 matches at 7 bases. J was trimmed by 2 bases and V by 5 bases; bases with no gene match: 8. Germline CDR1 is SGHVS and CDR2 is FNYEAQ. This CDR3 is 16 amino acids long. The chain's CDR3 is CASSHQQGSNTGELFF. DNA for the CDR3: TGTGCCAGCAGCCATCAACAGGGGAGTAACACCGGGGAGCTGTTTTTT.